A selection of T cell receptor beta chains follows, all from one sample in a study of shared clonotypes between healthy human individuals. TCRdb keeps only in-frame clones here, not all; method: immunoSEQ multiplex PCR. The repertoire includes more than 1 million clones, 70% to 80% of them detected once, and 0.5% to 0.6% sits in the top ten. The sample was memory CD4+ T cells from PBMCs. The origin of the receptors is a man younger than 30 in good health. Some clones in this sample may be carry-over from other donors' samples. Each CDR3 is given with its conserved first and last residue. Fields, in order: CDR3 length, J gene, V gene, CDR3 protein.

CDR3 length: 16
J gene: TRBJ2-7
V gene: TRBV7-8
CDR3 protein: CASSLVKSAYSYEQYF

CDR3 length: 12
J gene: TRBJ2-2
V gene: TRBV7-2
CDR3 protein: CASRASTGELFF

CDR3 length: 12
J gene: TRBJ1-2
V gene: TRBV7-2
CDR3 protein: CASSSPRAGYTF

CDR3 length: 14
J gene: TRBJ2-3
V gene: TRBV7-2
CDR3 protein: CASSLVKAADTQYF

CDR3 length: 17
J gene: TRBJ2-5
V gene: TRBV5-1
CDR3 protein: CASSLELAGGPGGTQYF

CDR3 length: 14
J gene: TRBJ1-4
V gene: TRBV5-1
CDR3 protein: CASSEATVNEKLFF

CDR3 length: 15
J gene: TRBJ2-4
V gene: TRBV14
CDR3 protein: CASSPMGGVKNIQYF

CDR3 length: 11
J gene: TRBJ1-4
V gene: TRBV2
CDR3 protein: CASLDNEKLFF

CDR3 length: 12
J gene: TRBJ1-2
V gene: TRBV27
CDR3 protein: CASSPRNYGYTF

CDR3 length: 17
J gene: TRBJ1-2
V gene: TRBV28
CDR3 protein: CASSFLFRVRGSYGYTF

CDR3 length: 14
J gene: TRBJ1-1
V gene: TRBV18
CDR3 protein: CASSPSAGPTEAFF

CDR3 length: 17
J gene: TRBJ2-3
V gene: TRBV4-3
CDR3 protein: CASSRKLPGHRADTQYF

CDR3 length: 15
J gene: TRBJ1-6
V gene: TRBV18
CDR3 protein: CASSRDSSYNSPLHF

CDR3 length: 14
J gene: TRBJ2-4
V gene: TRBV18
CDR3 protein: CASSSQGASNIQYF

CDR3 length: 16
J gene: TRBJ2-2
V gene: TRBV5-4
CDR3 protein: CASSSETRQGPGELFF